These T cell receptor beta chains were read from a single sample in a study of tumor-infiltrating lymphocytes in primary liver carcinoma. In TCRdb, the multiplex PCR reads were re-called with MiXCR into one record per CDR3 protein. The table records about 330,000 distinct CDR3 sequences, roughly two thirds of them present only once. The sequencing sample was made of peripheral blood. These receptors originate from a middle-aged man with primary liver carcinoma and hepatitis B virus infection. Each CDR3 is given with its conserved first and last residue. A D gene is named only where the DNA matches it firmly. Clone size appears in some rows only: once, few, many, or a class for an expanded clone.

d_call,v_call,j_call,clone_size,cdr3_aa,cdr3_nt
-,TRBV11-2,TRBJ2-5,many,CASSRGQGFQETQYF,TGTGCCAGCAGCCGGGGGCAGGGGTTCCAAGAGACCCAGTACTTC
-,TRBV6-1,TRBJ1-3,few,CATLAGDSGNTIYF,TGTGCCACCCTTGCGGGCGACTCTGGAAACACCATATATTTT
-,TRBV29-1,TRBJ1-2,many,CSGWTVNYGYTF,TGCAGCGGATGGACAGTTAACTATGGCTACACCTTC
TRBD2,TRBV6-5,TRBJ2-1,many,CASSYRTSGSYNEQFF,TGTGCCAGCAGTTACCGCACTAGCGGGAGCTACAATGAGCAGTTCTTC
-,TRBV11-2,TRBJ2-5,-,CTSSLARLALGKKGTQYF,TGTACCAGCAGCTTAGCGAGGCTAGCCCTGGGAAAAAAAGGGACCCAGTATTTC
-,TRBV11-3,TRBJ2-1,-,CASSSVGIDEQFF,TGTGCCAGCAGCTCTGTGGGGATTGATGAGCAGTTCTTC
-,TRBV6-6,TRBJ1-2,many,CASTLSNTNYGYTF,TGTGCCAGCACTCTGTCGAACACGAACTATGGCTACACCTTC
-,TRBV6-5,TRBJ2-6,few,CASSYQSLMTSGANVLTF,TGTGCCAGCAGTTATCAATCCCTCATGACCTCTGGGGCCAACGTCCTGACTTTC
-,TRBV6-2/TRBV6-3,TRBJ2-7,once,CTSRDQGQGSYEQYF,TGTACCAGCAGGGATCAGGGACAAGGCTCCTACGAGCAGTACTTC
-,TRBV4-2,TRBJ1-5,-,CASSQEGSRNQPQLF,TGTGCCAGCAGCCAAGAGGGCTCTCGCAATCAGCCCCAGCTTTTT
-,TRBV4-3,TRBJ1-5,many,CASSQGQHQPQHF,TGCGCCAGCAGTCAAGGACAGCATCAGCCCCAGCATTTT
-,TRBV11-2,TRBJ2-1,-,CASSRGSESYNEQFF,TGTGCCAGCAGCCGGGGGAGTGAATCCTACAATGAGCAGTTCTTC
-,TRBV5-1,TRBJ1-1,-,CANTREGDSSTEAFF,TGCGCCAACACCCGGGAAGGGGATAGTAGCACTGAAGCTTTCTTT
-,TRBV5-4,TRBJ1-4,-,CASSLPGRDEKLFF,TGTGCCAGCAGCTTGCCAGGGAGGGATGAAAAACTGTTTTTT
-,TRBV11-2,TRBJ2-2,-,CPSSLTASGELFF,TGTCCCAGCAGCTTAACGGCCTCCGGGGAGCTGTTTTTC
TRBD1,TRBV9,TRBJ2-1,-,CASSVGTGGTNEQFF,TGTGCCAGCAGCGTAGGGACAGGGGGGACGAATGAGCAGTTCTTC